These 22 T cell receptor beta chains were sequenced from one sample in a study of graft-versus-host responses after intestinal transplantation. The study plated around 200,000 CFSE-labeled responders with around 200,000 irradiated, violet-dye-labeled stimulators. The repertoire was sequenced with immunoSEQ multiplex PCR; TCRdb's copy has only in-frame clones and lacks some. Of more than 15,000 clones listed, approximately 37% are singletons. Sequences were derived from alloreactive CD8+ T cells from a mixed lymphocyte reaction culture, sampled before intestinal transplant. Subset meaning: CFSE-low proliferating T cells sorted from approximately 6-day pre-transplant mixed lymphocyte reaction (GvH or HvG direction). The receptors shown here come from a human patient who received an intestinal transplant.

The chain combines TRBV6-5 with TRBJ2-5, with 8 bases aligning to TRBD1. J gave up 5 bases and V 5 bases, and 4 bases lay outside the gene matches. Germline lookup yields CDR1 MNHEY and CDR2 SVGAGI. This CDR3 has 13 amino acids. CDR3 amino acids: CASSLWTGETQYF. The CDR3 DNA reads TGTGCCAGCAGTCTCTGGACAGGGGAGACCCAGTACTTC.

CDR3 in DNA: TGTGCCAGCAGCTTAGTTGGCGAGGCCGAGGTTAAGGAGTACTTC. Its protein is CASSLVGEAEVKEYF. This chain uses TRBV7-9 with TRBJ2-5; unclear D gene. CDR3 length: 15 residues. Per germline, CDR1 SEHNR and CDR2 FQNEAQ (reference sequence). V was clipped by 1 base and J by 12 bases, with 21 bases between them.

The V call is TRBV28, the J call TRBJ2-1, with 9 bases lining up with TRBD2. CDR1 and CDR2 (germline): MDHEN, SYDVKM. Losses at the gene ends were 8 bases for V and 8 bases for J; bases not matched to a gene: 13. The CDR3 runs to 15 residues. The CDR3 loop is CASSPLAGGRDEQFF. The CDR3 nucleotides read TGTGCCAGCTCCCCCCTGGCGGGAGGGCGCGATGAGCAGTTCTTC.

The count of this clone is one. This chain links TRBV6-1 with TRBJ1-2; perhaps TRBD1 as D (5 bases). CDR1 is MNHNS and CDR2 is SASEGT in the germline V gene. Trimming removed 6 bases at V and 2 bases at J, with 10 bases between. This CDR3 region has 13 residues. CDR3 DNA sequence: TGTGCCAGCAGCCGGGACTGCAACTATGGCTACACCTTC. Protein: CASSRDCNYGYTF.

This clone has a handful of counts. V gene TRBV28 combines with J gene TRBJ2-5, with 9 nucleotides matching TRBD1. CDR1 MDHEN and CDR2 SYDVKM come from the germline V gene. The CDR3 covers 17 residues. V lost 2 bases and J lost 1; bases outside the gene matches: 8. The CDR3 DNA reads TGTGCCAGCAGTTTAGGGGACAGGGAAACTCCCCAAGAGACCCAGTACTTC. It translates to CASSLGDRETPQETQYF. Together with reference TRBV28 and TRBJ2-5, the CDR3 gives the full variable domain: DVKVTQSSRYLVKRTGEKVFLECVQDMDHENMFWYRQDPGLGLRLIYFSYDVKMKEKGDIPEGYSVSREKKERFSLILESASTNQTSMYLCASSLGDRETPQETQYFGPGTRLLVL.

This clone showed up just a few times. The chain has TRBV27 and TRBJ1-2, with TRBD1 identical over 7 bases. Germline trimming cut 2 bases from V and 6 bases from J; bases unmatched to any gene: 3. This CDR3 is 13 amino acids long. CDR1 and CDR2 from the germline V gene are MNHEY and SMNVEV (reference sequence). The CDR3 DNA reads TGTGCCAGCAGTTTAGGAGGGGGCGATGGCTACACCTTC. It codes for CASSLGGGDGYTF.

In its sample, this clone was seen a few times. The chain carries TRBV19 and TRBJ2-1; D is undetermined. V lost 2 bases, J lost 0 bases, and 8 bases lay in between. The CDR3 totals 15 residues. Germline V lookup: CDR1 LNHDA, CDR2 SQIVND (reference sequence). Here the CDR3 reads CASSIYRFSYNEQFF. DNA of the CDR3: TGTGCCAGTAGTATATACAGATTCTCCTACAATGAGCAGTTCTTC.

This clone occurred a few times. This chain joins TRBV29-1 and TRBJ2-1, with D perhaps matching TRBD2 (6 bases). The CDR3 runs 15 residues. Trimming took 0 bases from V and 5 from J, leaving 14 bases between them. Germline lookup yields CDR1 SQVTM and CDR2 ANQGSEA. The CDR3 loop reads CSVEDWRGGNNEQFF. The CDR3, as DNA: TGCAGCGTTGAAGATTGGAGAGGAGGGAACAATGAGCAGTTCTTC.

This chain links TRBV28 with TRBJ2-7; the match to TRBD1 covers 8 bases. Germline V gene sequence: CDR1 MDHEN, CDR2 SYDVKM. After removal of 6 bases from V and 7 bases from J, the junction contained 14 bases not matched to a gene. The CDR3 loop spans 15 amino acids. CDR3 in amino acids: CASRAPGQANYEQYF. The CDR3 nucleotides are TGTGCCAGCAGAGCTCCGGGACAGGCGAATTATGAGCAGTACTTC.

The chain's CDR3 is CASSVGTFSYNEQFF. The CDR3 DNA sequence: TGTGCCAGCAGTGTAGGCACTTTCTCCTACAATGAGCAGTTCTTC. The chain is built from TRBV6-1 and TRBJ2-1; D call uncertain. V shed 4 bases and J shed 0 bases, with 10 bases lying between them. Germline CDR1 is MNHNS and CDR2 is SASEGT. The CDR3 runs to 15 residues.

V is TRBV28 and J is TRBJ2-3; TRBD2 matches 7 bases. Trimming removed 2 bases from V and 3 bases from J; junction bases left unmatched: 11. This CDR3 spans 17 amino acids. Looked up from germline, CDR1 is MDHEN and CDR2 is SYDVKM. CDR3 DNA: TGTGCCAGCAGTTTAGACCCACTAGCGTCCCCAACAGATACGCAGTATTTT. Translating it yields CASSLDPLASPTDTQYF.

This clone was seen a few times. This chain uses TRBV27 with TRBJ2-7; D is possibly TRBD1 (5 bases). V lost 0 bases to trimming and J lost 4 bases, with 10 bases between them. This CDR3 has 14 amino acids. CDR1 and CDR2 (germline): MNHEY, SMNVEV (reference sequence). The CDR3 nucleotides are TGTGCCAGCAGTTTATCGGGGCCAGCGTACGAGCAGTACTTC. Protein product: CASSLSGPAYEQYF.

The V and J genes are TRBV29-1 and TRBJ2-3, with a possible D match to TRBD1 (6 bases). V lost 1 base and J 2 bases, leaving 13 bases between the germline ends. Germline loops: CDR1 SQVTM, CDR2 ANQGSEA. This CDR3 region has 15 residues. CDR3 in amino acids: CSVEGTVDTTDTQYF. Here the CDR3 DNA reads TGCAGCGTTGAAGGGACAGTGGATACCACAGATACGCAGTATTTT.

CDR3: CASSLSGSSYNEQFF. The CDR3 nucleotides are TGCGCCAGCAGTTTGAGTGGGAGCTCCTACAATGAGCAGTTCTTC. The rearrangement links TRBV4-1 to TRBJ2-1, with TRBD2 as a possible D gene (5 bases). Trimming shortened V by 6 bases and J by 0 bases, and 12 bases separated the two germline ends. Germline CDR1 reads MGHRA; CDR2 reads YSYEKL. This CDR3 has 15 amino acids.

This chain connects TRBV14 to TRBJ2-7; possibly TRBD2 for D (6 bases). Per the germline V gene, CDR1 is SGHDN and CDR2 is FVKESK. V lost 4 bases and J lost 6, with 7 bases in between. The CDR3 has 11 amino acids. CDR3 nucleotides: TGTGCCAGCAGCCTGGGGGGCGAGCAGTACTTC. This translates into CASSLGGEQYF. The full variable domain, rest sourced from reference TRBV14 and TRBJ2-7, is EAGVTQFPSHSVIEKGQTVTLRCDPISGHDNLYWYRRVMGKEIKFLLHFVKESKQDESGMPNNRFLAERTGGTYSTLKVQPAELEDSGVYFCASSLGGEQYFGPGTRLTVT.

The V gene is TRBV7-2, the J gene TRBJ2-1; D remains ambiguous. V lost 0 bases and J lost 0, with 3 bases in between. This CDR3 comprises 14 residues. Germline CDR1 and CDR2: SGHTA and FQGNSA. The CDR3 loop reads CASSLAGSYNEQFF. The CDR3 DNA sequence: TGTGCCAGCAGCTTAGCGGGCTCCTACAATGAGCAGTTCTTC.

The rearrangement links TRBV2 to TRBJ2-2, with 11 bases that match TRBD2. CDR3 length: 18 residues. The V gene end was trimmed by 3 bases and the J gene end by 5 bases; junction bases not matched to a gene: 11. Germline V gene data show CDR1 as SNHLY and CDR2 as FYNNEI. Written as DNA, the CDR3 is TGTGCCAGCAGTGATTGGGGGCTAGCGGGAGGTAGGACCGGGGAGCTGTTTTTT. Its protein is CASSDWGLAGGRTGELFF.

This clone is classed as medium-sized. This chain joins TRBV13 and TRBJ1-1, with TRBD1 matching 10 bases. Germline V gives CDR1 PRHDT, CDR2 FYEKMQ (reference sequence). The CDR3 totals 14 residues. The trim removed 4 bases at V and 6 bases at J, leaving 5 bases unmatched. CDR3 bases: TGTGCCAGCAGCTGGGGGACAGGGGCATCTGAAGCTTTCTTT. Its translation is CASSWGTGASEAFF.

V usage is TRBV27 and J usage is TRBJ2-1; 14 bases agree with TRBD2. CDR1 is MNHEY and CDR2 is SMNVEV in the germline V gene (reference sequence). Germline trimming cut 1 base from V and 10 bases from J; bases unmatched to any gene: 6. CDR3 size: 16 residues. The CDR3, as DNA: TGTGCCAGCAGTTTATTGGGGACTAGCGGGAGTCGGGAGCAGTTCTTC. Its protein product is CASSLLGTSGSREQFF.

In its sample, this clone was seen a few times. J is TRBJ2-1 and V is TRBV6-9; 8 nucleotides agree with TRBD2. Per germline, CDR1 MNHGY and CDR2 SVAAGI. The CDR3 is 12 residues long. Germline trimming cut 10 bases from V and 7 bases from J; bases unmatched to any gene: 6. The CDR3 bases are TGTGCCACCTCAGCGGGAGTGAATGAGCAGTTCTTC. Translating gives CATSAGVNEQFF.

This clone came up a few times. The chain joins TRBV27 to TRBJ1-1; TRBD1 matches 7 bases. V lost 3 bases to trimming and J lost 7 bases; unmatched junction nucleotides: 5. Looked up from germline, CDR1 is MNHEY and CDR2 is SMNVEV (reference sequence). The CDR3 is 13 residues long. The CDR3 loop reads CASSLTGKSEAFF. CDR3 nucleotides: TGTGCCAGCAGTTTGACAGGGAAAAGTGAAGCTTTCTTT.

This clone was observed a few times. The J gene is TRBJ2-5, the V gene TRBV4-1; 8 nucleotides match TRBD1. This CDR3 region has 13 residues. J lost 7 bases, V lost 3 bases, and 4 bases had no gene match. Germline V gene sequence: CDR1 MGHRA, CDR2 YSYEKL. CDR3 bases: TGCGCCAGCAGCCACAGGGGGCGCAGGACCCAGTACTTC. The encoded protein is CASSHRGRRTQYF.